The text below deals with one TCR beta chain. Naive CD8+ T lymphocytes were specified as CD45RO-CCR7+CD27+CD95-. The authors prepared UMI-labeled TRB cDNA libraries by 5' RACE. From the 5' RACE reads, TCRdb lists one entry per CDR3 protein and no DNA. The repertoire table contains tens of thousands of distinct CDR3 sequences. The length of the CDR3 is 13 residues. The V gene's germline CDR1 is MNHEY and CDR2 SMNVEV (reference sequence). The data were obtained in a study of CXCR3-negative and CXCR3-positive naive CD8 T cells. The sample comprised naive CXCR3- CD8+ T cells from blood. Subset in this sample: CD45RO-CCR7+CD27+CD95- naive CD8+ T cells lacking CXCR3 (TNR3-). This TCR derives from a human donor in good health. Some clones in this sample may be carry-over from other donors' samples. J is TRBJ2-7 and V is TRBV27; TCRdb returns TRBD1, unconfirmable since there is no DNA. The chain's CDR3 is CASSPSRGHEQYF.